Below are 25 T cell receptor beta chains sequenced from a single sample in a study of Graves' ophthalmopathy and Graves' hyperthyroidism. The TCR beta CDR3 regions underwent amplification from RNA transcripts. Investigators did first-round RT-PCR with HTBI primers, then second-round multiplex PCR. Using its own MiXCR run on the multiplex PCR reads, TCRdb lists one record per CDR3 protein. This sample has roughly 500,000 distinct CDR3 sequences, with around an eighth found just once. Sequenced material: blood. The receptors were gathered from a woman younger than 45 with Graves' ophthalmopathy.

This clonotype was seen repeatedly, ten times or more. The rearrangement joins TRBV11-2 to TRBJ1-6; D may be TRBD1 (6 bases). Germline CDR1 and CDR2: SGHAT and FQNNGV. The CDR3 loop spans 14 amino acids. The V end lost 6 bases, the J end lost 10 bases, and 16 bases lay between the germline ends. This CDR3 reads CASSALRRGSPLHF. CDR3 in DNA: TGTGCCAGCAGTGCTCTCAGGAGGGGGTCACCCCTCCACTTT.

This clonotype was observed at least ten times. CDR3 region: CASIKYMNTEAFF. The CDR3 DNA sequence: TGTGCCAGCATCAAATATATGAACACTGAAGCTTTCTTT. This chain connects TRBV6-1 to TRBJ1-1; D gene unclear. V was trimmed by 7 bases and J by 0 bases, leaving 9 bases between them. The CDR3 runs to 13 residues. The V gene's germline CDR1 is MNHNS and CDR2 SASEGT.

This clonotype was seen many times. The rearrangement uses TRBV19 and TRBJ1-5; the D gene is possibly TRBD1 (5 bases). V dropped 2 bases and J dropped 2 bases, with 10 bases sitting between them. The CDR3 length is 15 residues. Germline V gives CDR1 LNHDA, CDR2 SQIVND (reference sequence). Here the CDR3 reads CASSILQAGNQPQHF. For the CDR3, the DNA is TGTGCCAGTAGTATATTACAGGCGGGCAATCAGCCCCAGCATTTT.

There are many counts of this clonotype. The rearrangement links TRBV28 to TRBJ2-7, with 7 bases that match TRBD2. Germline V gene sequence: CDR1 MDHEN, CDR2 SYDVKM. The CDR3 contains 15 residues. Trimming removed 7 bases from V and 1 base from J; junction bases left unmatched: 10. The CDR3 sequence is CASISAGVGSYEQYF. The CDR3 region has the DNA TGTGCCAGCATCAGTGCGGGAGTCGGGTCCTACGAGCAGTACTTC.

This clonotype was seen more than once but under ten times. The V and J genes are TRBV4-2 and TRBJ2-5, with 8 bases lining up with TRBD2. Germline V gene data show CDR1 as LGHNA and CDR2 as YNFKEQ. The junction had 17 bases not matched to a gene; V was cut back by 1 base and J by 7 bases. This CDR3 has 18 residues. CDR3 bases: TGTGCCAGCAGCCAAGGACGGGCGGCGGGGGGCCGGCCGGGGACCCAGTACTTC. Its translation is CASSQGRAAGGRPGTQYF.

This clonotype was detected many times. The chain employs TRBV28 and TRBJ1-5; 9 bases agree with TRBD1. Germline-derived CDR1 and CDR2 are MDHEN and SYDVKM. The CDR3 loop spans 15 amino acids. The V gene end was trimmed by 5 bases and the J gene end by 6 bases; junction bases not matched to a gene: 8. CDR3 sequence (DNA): TGTGCCAGCAGTGCCGGGGGACAGGGTGTTCAGCCCCAGCATTTT. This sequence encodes CASSAGGQGVQPQHF. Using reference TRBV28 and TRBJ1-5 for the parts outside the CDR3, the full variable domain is DVKVTQSSRYLVKRTGEKVFLECVQDMDHENMFWYRQDPGLGLRLIYFSYDVKMKEKGDIPEGYSVSREKKERFSLILESASTNQTSMYLCASSAGGQGVQPQHFGDGTRLSIL.

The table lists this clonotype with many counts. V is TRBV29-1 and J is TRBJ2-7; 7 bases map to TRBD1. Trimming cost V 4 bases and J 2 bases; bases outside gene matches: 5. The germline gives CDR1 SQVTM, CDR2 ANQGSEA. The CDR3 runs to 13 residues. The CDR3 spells CSVVAGTAYEQYF. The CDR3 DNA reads TGCAGCGTTGTCGCAGGGACAGCCTACGAGCAGTACTTC.

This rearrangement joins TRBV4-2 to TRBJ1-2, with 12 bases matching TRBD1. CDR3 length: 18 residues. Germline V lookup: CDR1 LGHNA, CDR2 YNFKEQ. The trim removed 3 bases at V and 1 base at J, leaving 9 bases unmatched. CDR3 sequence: CASSHWGQGAPFNYGYTF. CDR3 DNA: TGTGCCAGCAGCCATTGGGGACAGGGGGCCCCCTTTAACTATGGCTACACCTTC.

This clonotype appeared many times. CDR3 in DNA: TGCAGTGCTAGACCCGTGTCCTACGAGCAGTACTTC. It translates to CSARPVSYEQYF. The J gene is TRBJ2-7, the V gene TRBV20-1, with D uncertain. Germline V gene data show CDR1 as DFQATT and CDR2 as SNEGSKA (reference sequence). The CDR3 totals 12 residues. The V end lost 2 bases, the J end lost 1 base, and 6 bases lay between the germline ends.

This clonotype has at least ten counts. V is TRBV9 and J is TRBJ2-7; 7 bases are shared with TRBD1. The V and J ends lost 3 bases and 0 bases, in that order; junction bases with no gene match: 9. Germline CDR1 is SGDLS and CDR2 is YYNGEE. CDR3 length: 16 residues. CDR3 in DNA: TGTGCCAGCAGCGAGCGGACAGGCCCTAACTCCTACGAGCAGTACTTC. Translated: CASSERTGPNSYEQYF.

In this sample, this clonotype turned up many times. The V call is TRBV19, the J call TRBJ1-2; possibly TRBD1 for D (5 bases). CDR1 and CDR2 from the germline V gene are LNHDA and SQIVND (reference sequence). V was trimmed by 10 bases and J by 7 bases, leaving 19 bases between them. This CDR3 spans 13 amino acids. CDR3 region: CAKPGREGRGYTF. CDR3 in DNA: TGTGCCAAACCGGGCAGGGAGGGTCGTGGCTACACCTTC.

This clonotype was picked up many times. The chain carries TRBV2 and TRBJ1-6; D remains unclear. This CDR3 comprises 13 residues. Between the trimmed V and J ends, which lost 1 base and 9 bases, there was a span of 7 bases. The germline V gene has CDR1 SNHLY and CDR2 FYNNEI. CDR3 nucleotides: TGTGCCAGCAGTGAAGAAAAGAGTTCACCCCTCCACTTT. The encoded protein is CASSEEKSSPLHF.

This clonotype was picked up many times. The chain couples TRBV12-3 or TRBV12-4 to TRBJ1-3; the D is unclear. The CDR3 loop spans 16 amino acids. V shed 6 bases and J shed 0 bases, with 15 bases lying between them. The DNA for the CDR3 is TGTGCCAGCAGCCTAAATGGGCCCCTCTCTGGAAACACCATATATTTT. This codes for CASSLNGPLSGNTIYF.

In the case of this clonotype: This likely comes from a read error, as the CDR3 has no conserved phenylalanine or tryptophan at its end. The CDR3 DNA sequence: TGTGCCAGCAGCCCAGAGACAGGGAACACTGAAGCTTTCTAT. Amino acid sequence: CASSPETGNTEAFY. The chain is built from TRBV11-2 and TRBJ1-1, with D perhaps TRBD1 (6 bases). CDR1 is SGHAT and CDR2 is FQNNGV in the germline V gene. V was shortened by 5 bases and J by 1 base, with 11 bases between the two germline ends. The CDR3 sequence is 14 residues long.

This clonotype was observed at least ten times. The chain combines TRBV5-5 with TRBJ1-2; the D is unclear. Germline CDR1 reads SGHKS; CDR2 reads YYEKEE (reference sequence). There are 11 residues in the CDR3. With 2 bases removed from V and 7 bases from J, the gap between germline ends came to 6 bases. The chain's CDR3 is CASSFMRGYTF. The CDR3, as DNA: TGTGCCAGCAGCTTCATGCGTGGCTACACCTTC. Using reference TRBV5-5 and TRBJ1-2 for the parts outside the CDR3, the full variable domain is DAGVTQSPTHLIKTRGQQVTLRCSPISGHKSVSWYQQVLGQGPQFIFQYYEKEERGRGNFPDRFSARQFPNYSSELNVNALLLGDSALYLCASSFMRGYTFGSGTRLTVV.

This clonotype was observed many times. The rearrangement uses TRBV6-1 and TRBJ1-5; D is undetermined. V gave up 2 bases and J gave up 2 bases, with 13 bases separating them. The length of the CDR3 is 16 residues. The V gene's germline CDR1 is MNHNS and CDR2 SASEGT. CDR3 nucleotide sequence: TGTGCCAGCAGTGAATACGGGGTCGGCGGCAATCAGCCCCAGCATTTT. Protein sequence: CASSEYGVGGNQPQHF.

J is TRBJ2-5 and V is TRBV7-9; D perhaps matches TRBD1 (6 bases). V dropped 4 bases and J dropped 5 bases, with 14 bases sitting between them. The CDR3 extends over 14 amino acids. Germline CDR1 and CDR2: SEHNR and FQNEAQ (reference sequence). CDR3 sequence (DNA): TGTGCCAGCAGCTCCTACAGGGAGCTGGAGACCCAGTACTTC. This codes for CASSSYRELETQYF. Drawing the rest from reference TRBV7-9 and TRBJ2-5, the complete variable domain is DTGVSQNPRHKITKRGQNVTFRCDPISEHNRLYWYRQTLGQGPEFLTYFQNEAQLEKSRLLSDRFSAERPKGSFSTLEIQRTEQGDSAMYLCASSSYRELETQYFGPGTRLLVL.

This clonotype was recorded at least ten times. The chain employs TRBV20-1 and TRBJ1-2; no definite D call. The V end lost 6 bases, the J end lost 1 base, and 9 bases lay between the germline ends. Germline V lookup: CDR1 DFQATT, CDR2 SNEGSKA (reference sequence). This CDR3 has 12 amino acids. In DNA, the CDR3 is TGCAGTGCCATAGGGAGTAACTATGGCTACACCTTC. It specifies CSAIGSNYGYTF.

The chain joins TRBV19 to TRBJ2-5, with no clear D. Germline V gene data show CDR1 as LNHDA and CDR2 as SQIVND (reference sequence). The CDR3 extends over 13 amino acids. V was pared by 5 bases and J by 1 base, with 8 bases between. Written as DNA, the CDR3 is TGTGCCAGTAGTTCCCACACCCAAGAGACCCAGTACTTC. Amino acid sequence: CASSSHTQETQYF.

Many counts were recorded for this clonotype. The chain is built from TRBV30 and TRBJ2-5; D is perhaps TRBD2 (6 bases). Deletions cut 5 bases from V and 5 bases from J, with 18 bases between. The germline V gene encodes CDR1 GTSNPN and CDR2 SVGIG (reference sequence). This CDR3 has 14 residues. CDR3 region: CAWGLGTGRETQYF. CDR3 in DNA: TGTGCCTGGGGGCTCGGGACGGGGAGGGAGACCCAGTACTTC.

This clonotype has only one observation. In DNA form, the CDR3 reads TGTGCCAGCAGTTACTCGTCGGGGACTATCAACTACGAGCAGTACTTC. Translated, it gives CASSYSSGTINYEQYF. The rearrangement links TRBV6-2 or TRBV6-3 to TRBJ2-7; 7 bases fit TRBD2. This CDR3 comprises 16 residues. Germline lookup yields CDR1 MNHEY and CDR2 SVGEGT. V shed 0 bases and J 3 bases; nucleotides not matched to a gene: 8.

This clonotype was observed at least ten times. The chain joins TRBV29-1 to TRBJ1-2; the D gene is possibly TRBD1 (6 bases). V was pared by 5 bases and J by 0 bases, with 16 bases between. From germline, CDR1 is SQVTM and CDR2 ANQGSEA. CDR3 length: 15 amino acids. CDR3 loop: CSVPEGGWANYGYTF. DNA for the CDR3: TGCAGCGTTCCCGAAGGGGGTTGGGCTAACTATGGCTACACCTTC.

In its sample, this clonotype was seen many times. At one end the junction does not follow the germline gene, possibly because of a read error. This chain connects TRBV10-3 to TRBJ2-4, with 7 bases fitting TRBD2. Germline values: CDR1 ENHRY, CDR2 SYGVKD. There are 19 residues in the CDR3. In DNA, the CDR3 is TGTGCCATCAGTGAATCCTGGCAGGGACTACCTCTAGCCAAAAACATTAAGTACTTC. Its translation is CAISESWQGLPLAKNIKYF.

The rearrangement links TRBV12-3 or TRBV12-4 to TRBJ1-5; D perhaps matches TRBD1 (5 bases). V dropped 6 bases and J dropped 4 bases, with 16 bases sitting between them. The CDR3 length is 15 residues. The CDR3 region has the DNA TGTGCCAGCAGACCGGGACGCCAAGGGAATCAGCCCCAGCATTTT. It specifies CASRPGRQGNQPQHF.

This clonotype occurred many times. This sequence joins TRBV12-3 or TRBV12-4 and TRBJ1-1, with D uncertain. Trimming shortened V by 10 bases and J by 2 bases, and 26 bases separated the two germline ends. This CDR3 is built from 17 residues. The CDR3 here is CATMSDMVTQLNTEAFF. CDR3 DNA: TGTGCCACCATGTCGGATATGGTGACACAGCTAAACACTGAAGCTTTCTTT.